The present T cell receptor beta chain was sequenced within a study of blood T cells in healthy people across ages (dated by TCRdb to the mid-2010s). General notes on the study: In model experiments, roughly one uniquely barcoded TCR beta cDNA molecule per two T cells was captured by template switching. Age-related changes in TCR beta repertoire diversity were measured in the study by deep sequencing normalized with unique cDNA molecular identifiers. Donors were grouped into four age groups: young (average about 15 years), middle-aged (around 39), aged (around 62) and long-lived (just over 80). For two donors (one aged 18 to 30 and one aged 80 or older), the study analyzed two additional independent replicas of 1 million unique cDNA reads from the same blood draw.

The donors were 40 or so Caucasian individuals from Russia, aged roughly 6 to 95 years, who were systemically healthy. Roughly 10 milliliters of peripheral blood were drawn from each donor into EDTA-treated Vacutainer tubes. PBMCs were isolated by Ficoll-Paque density-gradient centrifugation, with at least 6.5 million obtained per sample. Total RNA, at least 5.5 micrograms per sample, was extracted from PBMCs with Trizol reagent. Naive CD45RAhigh/CD27high T cell percentages were measured by flow cytometry on a PBMC aliquot from every donor. This clonotype has just a few counts. Its antigen specificity is not known. No quality values exist for individual bases; no much larger clone is one base distant. Findings and caveats that apply to the study as a whole: Observed TCR beta diversity correlated strongly with the percentage of naive T cells measured by flow cytometry. Conclusive comparison of naive and antigen-experienced compartments was prevented by the profiling of bulk unsorted PBMCs. Compared with the aged group, the long-lived group had more naive CD4+ T cells, fewer expanded clones and increased TCR diversity, suggesting age selection. Observed TCR beta diversity per million T cells fell roughly linearly with age, and a significant reduction was already apparent by age approximately 40. Donor CMV infection status was unknown, potentially confounding age-related changes in expanded clonotypes. Estimates of total diversity based on one million sequenced T cells were regarded as lower bounds and as underestimates.

The protocol used for the library was 5' RACE. TCRdb shows the sequencer as Illumina HiSeq 2500. The second PCR ran for roughly 7 to 12 cycles and used a J-beta primer mix along with a sample-barcoded 5' primer. A template-switch 5' adaptor carrying 12 random nucleotides introduced a unique molecular identifier onto each TCR beta cDNA molecule. Each sample yielded at least 2.5 million CDR3-containing paired-end reads. The Mint cDNA synthesis kit, primed by a TRBC-specific oligonucleotide, was used to synthesize first-strand cDNA from all RNA. All cDNA was treated with uracil-DNA glycosylase and then went through a first 18-cycle PCR with the universal primers M1SS and BC2_uni_R. On the study's bioinformatics: Normalization of each sample was performed by random selection of 1 million high-quality reads, each carrying a distinct molecular identifier. Reads sharing molecular identifiers were discarded rather than binned into consensus sequences. CDR3 identification, clonotype clustering and error correction used MiTCR with a Q25 quality threshold and the strictest error-elimination algorithm. A nonparametric unseen species model using Euler transformation provided a lower-bound estimate of total TCR beta diversity. TCRdb trimmed public reads at Q25 via fastp, called clones via MiXCR and kept in-frame beta chains. Merged by CDR3 protein, the rows form single entries marked with the most common genes and DNA. TCRdb's processing, not the authors' own work, is the source of the V and J calls. Counted in this sample were some 800,000 distinct CDR3 sequences; around a quarter of them appeared once. The ten largest clones take up 3.7% of the sample.

These data were also reused for a study on T cells of mothers and their children. As described in the second report: Nine systemically healthy Caucasian individuals served as donors, namely three mothers together with their six children. cDNA synthesis consumed the entire amount of extracted RNA, loaded at 1.5 ug RNA in each 15 ul reaction. In the second PCR, the M1S primer introduced both the sample barcodes and 2-4 random nucleotides. More than 8.5 million TCR beta CDR3 reads were obtained from each mother, and about 3 million reads were obtained from each child. TCR recombination output is similarly shaped by thymic selection in related and unrelated pairs, with a minor effect exerted by inherited differences. Normalized repertoire overlap was always found to be slightly, but never significantly, higher in related mother-child pairs than in unrelated mother-child pairs. Persistent microchimeric T cell clones were not detected, at a sensitivity of about 99 clones per million clonotypes. To look for features that set related mother-child pairs apart from unrelated individuals, the researchers ran deep NGS to compare the TCR beta repertoires of mothers and children. Mothers averaged approximately 40 +/- 4 years of age and children averaged approximately 11 +/- 4 years. Libraries were sequenced on Illumina HiSeq 2000 with 100+100 nt paired-end reads after adapter ligation with NEBNext reagents. To prevent cross-contamination, the mother and child libraries were prepared a month apart and were sequenced in separate runs. For each donor, between about 450,000 and 2,300,000 distinct TCR beta clonotypes were identified. Naive TCR beta clonotypes were estimated from low-frequency clonotypes matched to each donor's FACS-determined naive share, without sorting.

The receptor was isolated from a boy younger than 18 in good health. Input material: blood.

The bases read TGCGCCAGCAGCCGGGACAGGGTTTGGAATGAGCAGTTCTTC. This yields the protein CASSRDRVWNEQFF. The sequence joins TRBV4-3 to TRBJ2-1; 9 central nucleotides agree with TRBD1. The germline V gene sets CDR1 to LGHNA and CDR2 to YSLEER. Trimming removed 4 bases from V and 7 bases from J; the gene matches leave 5 bases unexplained. The CDR3 measures 14 amino acids from cysteine to phenylalanine. The sequence is cut down to CDR3 DNA, 42 bases in frame from base 1.